This TCR beta chain is drawn from a study of technical replicates of blood from a few donors (dated by TCRdb to about 2017). Concerning this clone: Its binding antigen is unknown. The input lacks base qualities; no much larger clone sits a single base away.

Library prep was done by the immunoSEQ multiplex PCR assay. In TCRdb, the immuneACCESS table is reduced to in-frame sequences with V and J assigned. These tables do not hold every clone; where another copy was compared, an unresolved V gene accounts for under half, and the others remain unexplained. This sample gives 70,000 to 85,000 clones in total; around 95% of them show up just once. The ten largest account for less than 0.25% of the sample. CDR1 and CDR2 are drawn from the germline V gene (reference sequence): SGHNT, YYREEE. The CDR3 spans 13 residues, from the cysteine through the phenylalanine. Of the read, only the CDR3 DNA is kept; its 39 bases are in frame from base 1. Trimming at the junction amounts to 4 bases on V and 0 bases on J, and the germline ends lie 8 bases apart.

The V and J genes are TRBV5-4 and TRBJ2-7, with no reliable assignment of the D segment. The TCR comes from a human donor in good health. The sample taken for sequencing was T cells isolated from PBMCs. The nucleotide sequence reads as follows: TGTGCCAGCAGCCCCGCCAGCTCCTACGAGCAGTACTTC. It codes for CASSPASSYEQYF.